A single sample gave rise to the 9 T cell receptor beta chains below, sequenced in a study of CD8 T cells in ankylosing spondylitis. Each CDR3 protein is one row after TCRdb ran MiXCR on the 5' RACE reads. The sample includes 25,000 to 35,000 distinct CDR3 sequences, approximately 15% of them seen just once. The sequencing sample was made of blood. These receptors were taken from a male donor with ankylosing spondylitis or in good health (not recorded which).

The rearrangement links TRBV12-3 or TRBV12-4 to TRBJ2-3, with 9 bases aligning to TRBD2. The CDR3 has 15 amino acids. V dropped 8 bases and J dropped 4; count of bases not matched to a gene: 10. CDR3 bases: TGTGCCAGCGGGGGGACGGCGGGAGGGGCAGATACGCAGTATTTT. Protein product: CASGGTAGGADTQYF.

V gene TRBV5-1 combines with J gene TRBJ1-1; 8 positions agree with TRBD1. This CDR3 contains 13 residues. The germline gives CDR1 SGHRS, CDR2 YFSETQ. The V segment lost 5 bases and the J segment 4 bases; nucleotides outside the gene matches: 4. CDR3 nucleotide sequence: TGCGCCAGCAGTAAAACAGGGGGCACTGAAGCTTTCTTT. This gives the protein CASSKTGGTEAFF.

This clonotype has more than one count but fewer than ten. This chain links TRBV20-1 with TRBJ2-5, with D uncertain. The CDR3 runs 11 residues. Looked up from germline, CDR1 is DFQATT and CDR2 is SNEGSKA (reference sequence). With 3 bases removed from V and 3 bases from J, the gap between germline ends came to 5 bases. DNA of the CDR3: TGCAGTGCTAGCCCGAAAGAGACCCAGTACTTC. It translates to CSASPKETQYF.

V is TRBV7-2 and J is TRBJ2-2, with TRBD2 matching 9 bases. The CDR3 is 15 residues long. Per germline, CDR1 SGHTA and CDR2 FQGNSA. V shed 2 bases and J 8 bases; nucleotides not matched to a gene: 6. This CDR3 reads CASSLRIAGVGELFF. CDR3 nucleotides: TGTGCCAGCAGCTTACGGATAGCGGGGGTTGGGGAGCTGTTTTTT.

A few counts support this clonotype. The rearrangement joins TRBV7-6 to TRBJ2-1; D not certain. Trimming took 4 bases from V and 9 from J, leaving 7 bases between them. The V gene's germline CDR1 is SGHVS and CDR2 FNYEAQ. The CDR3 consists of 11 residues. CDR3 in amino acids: CASSSGGEQFF. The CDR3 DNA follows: TGTGCCAGCAGCTCAGGTGGTGAGCAGTTCTTC.

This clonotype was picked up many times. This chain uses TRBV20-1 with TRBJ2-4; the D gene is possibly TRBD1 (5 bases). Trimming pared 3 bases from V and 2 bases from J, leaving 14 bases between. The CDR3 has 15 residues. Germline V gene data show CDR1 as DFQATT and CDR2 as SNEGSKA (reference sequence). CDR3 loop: CSASPTTDTKNIQYF. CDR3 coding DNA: TGCAGTGCTAGTCCGACGACAGACACCAAAAACATTCAGTACTTC.

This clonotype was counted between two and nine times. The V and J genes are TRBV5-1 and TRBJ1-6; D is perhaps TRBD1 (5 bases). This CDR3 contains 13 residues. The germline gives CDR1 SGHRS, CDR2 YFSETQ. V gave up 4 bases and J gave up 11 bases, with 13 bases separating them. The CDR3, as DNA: TGCGCCAGCAGCCCGGGGCCCCCCGCACCCCTCCACTTT. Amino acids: CASSPGPPAPLHF.

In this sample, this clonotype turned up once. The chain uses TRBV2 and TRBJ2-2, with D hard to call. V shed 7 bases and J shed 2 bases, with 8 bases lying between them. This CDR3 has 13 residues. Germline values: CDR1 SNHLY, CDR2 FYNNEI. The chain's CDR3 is CASNPDNTGELFF. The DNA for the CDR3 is TGTGCCAGCAACCCGGACAACACCGGGGAGCTGTTTTTT.

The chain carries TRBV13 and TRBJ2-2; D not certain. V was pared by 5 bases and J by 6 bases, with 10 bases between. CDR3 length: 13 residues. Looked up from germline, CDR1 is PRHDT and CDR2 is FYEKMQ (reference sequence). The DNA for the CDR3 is TGTGCCAGCAGCGTCGACAATTCCGGGGAGCTGTTTTTT. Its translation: CASSVDNSGELFF.